The entry below describes one TCR beta chain. The target antigen is unknown. PCR involved 60 Vbeta and 13 Jbeta primers. Assay used: immunoSEQ multiplex PCR; TCRdb lists only in-frame clones, some missing. Of approximately 140,000 clones in the sample, approximately 85% were seen once. These data come from a study of cytomegalovirus exposure and HLA in healthy donors. The CDR3 spans 15 residues. Germline loops: CDR1 SGHVS, CDR2 FQNEAQ. V trimming: 6 bases; J trimming: 8 bases; junction bases outside the gene matches: 9. Study findings and constraints: When presence/absence was analysed, sequencing depth was taken to be roughly uniform across donors. More clonal expansion characterized HLA-associated TCR beta chains than equally common others in a later analysis.

Donors showed nominal health when sampled, although they likely had unrecorded immune exposures. The sequenced material came from PBMCs. V and J are TRBV7-8 and TRBJ2-1; TRBD1 matches 11 bases. This receptor was identified in a boy younger than 18 in good health and CMV-seronegative. Here the CDR3 DNA reads TGTGCCAGCAGTATACGGACAGGGGGCTGGGATGAGCAGTTCTTC. This codes for CASSIRTGGWDEQFF.